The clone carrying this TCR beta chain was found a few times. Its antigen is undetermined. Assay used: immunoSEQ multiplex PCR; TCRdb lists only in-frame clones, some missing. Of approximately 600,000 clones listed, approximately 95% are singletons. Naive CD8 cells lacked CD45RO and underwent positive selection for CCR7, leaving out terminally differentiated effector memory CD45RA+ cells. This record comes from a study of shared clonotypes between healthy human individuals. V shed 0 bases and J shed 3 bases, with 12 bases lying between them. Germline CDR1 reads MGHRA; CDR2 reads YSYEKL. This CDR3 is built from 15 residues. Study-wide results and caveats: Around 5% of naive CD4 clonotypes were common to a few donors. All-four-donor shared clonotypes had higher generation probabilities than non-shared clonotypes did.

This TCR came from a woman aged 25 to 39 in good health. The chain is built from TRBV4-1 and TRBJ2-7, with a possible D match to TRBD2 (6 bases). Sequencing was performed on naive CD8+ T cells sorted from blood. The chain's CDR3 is CASSQDLDSGYEQYF. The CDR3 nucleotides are TGCGCCAGCAGCCAAGATCTGGATAGCGGCTACGAGCAGTACTTC.